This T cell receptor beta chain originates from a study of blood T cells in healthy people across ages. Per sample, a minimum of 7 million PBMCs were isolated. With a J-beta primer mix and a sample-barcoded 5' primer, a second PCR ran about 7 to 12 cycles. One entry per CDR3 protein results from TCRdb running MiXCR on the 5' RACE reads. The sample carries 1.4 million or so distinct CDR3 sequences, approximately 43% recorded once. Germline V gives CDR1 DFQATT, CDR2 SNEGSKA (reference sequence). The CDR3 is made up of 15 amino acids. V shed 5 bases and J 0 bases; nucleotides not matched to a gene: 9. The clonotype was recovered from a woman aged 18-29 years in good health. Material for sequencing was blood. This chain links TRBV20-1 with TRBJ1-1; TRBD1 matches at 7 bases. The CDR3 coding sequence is TGCAGTGCTTTACCGACAGGGCGTATGAACACTGAAGCTTTCTTT. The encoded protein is CSALPTGRMNTEAFF.